Listed below are T cell receptor beta chains from one sample, sequenced in a study of blood T cells in healthy people across ages. MiXCR, run by TCRdb on the 5' RACE reads, gives a single entry per CDR3 protein. The sample contains approximately 2,000,000 distinct CDR3 sequences, approximately 40% of which appear only once. The sequencing input was blood. These receptors all stem from a human donor in good health. The CDR3 runs from the conserved cysteine through the conserved F or W. D genes are given only for firm matches. The listing skips clone size in some rows; elsewhere it reads once, few, many or a size class.

v_gene: TRBV2; len: 14; abundance: -; d_gene: -; j_gene: TRBJ2-5; CDR3aa: CASRETVKGETQYF; CDR3nt: TGTGCCAGCAGAGAGACCGTCAAAGGGGAGACCCAGTACTTC
v_gene: TRBV7-2; len: 15; abundance: -; d_gene: -; j_gene: TRBJ1-6; CDR3aa: CASSPARQDNSPLHF; CDR3nt: TGTGCCAGCAGCCCCGCACGGCAGGACAATTCACCCCTCCACTTT
v_gene: TRBV29-1; len: 14; abundance: few; d_gene: TRBD2; j_gene: TRBJ2-3; CDR3aa: CSVETSGAGDTQYF; CDR3nt: TGCAGCGTTGAAACTAGCGGGGCTGGAGATACGCAGTATTTT
v_gene: TRBV27; len: 18; abundance: few; d_gene: TRBD2; j_gene: TRBJ2-1; CDR3aa: CASRPAPRGGLLGNEQFF; CDR3nt: TGTGCCAGCAGACCAGCCCCCCGCGGGGGGCTCCTAGGTAATGAGCAGTTCTTC
v_gene: TRBV15; len: 14; abundance: -; d_gene: -; j_gene: TRBJ2-1; CDR3aa: CATSGLGAVETQFF; CDR3nt: TGTGCCACCAGTGGTCTCGGTGCGGTGGAGACCCAGTTCTTC
v_gene: TRBV5-6; len: 13; abundance: few; d_gene: -; j_gene: TRBJ2-7; CDR3aa: CASRIQGTYEQYF; CDR3nt: TGTGCCAGCAGAATACAGGGAACCTACGAGCAGTACTTC
v_gene: TRBV9; len: 16; abundance: -; d_gene: -; j_gene: TRBJ1-5; CDR3aa: CASSGPSEGLDQPQHF; CDR3nt: TGTGCCAGCAGCGGTCCATCGGAGGGTCTCGACCAGCCCCAGCATTTT
v_gene: TRBV12-3/TRBV12-4; len: 16; abundance: -; d_gene: TRBD1; j_gene: TRBJ2-3; CDR3aa: CASSSQGAVSTDTQYF; CDR3nt: TGTGCCAGCAGTTCACAGGGGGCCGTAAGCACAGATACGCAGTATTTT
v_gene: TRBV7-9; len: 14; abundance: -; d_gene: -; j_gene: TRBJ1-2; CDR3aa: CASSLRQLPYGYTF; CDR3nt: TGTGCCAGCAGCTTAAGACAACTACCTTATGGCTACACCTTC
v_gene: TRBV29-1; len: 12; abundance: -; d_gene: TRBD1; j_gene: TRBJ2-5; CDR3aa: CSVKQGAGTQYF; CDR3nt: TGCAGCGTAAAACAGGGGGCTGGGACCCAGTACTTC
v_gene: TRBV29-1; len: 13; abundance: -; d_gene: -; j_gene: TRBJ1-3; CDR3aa: CSVFMGAGNTIYF; CDR3nt: TGCAGCGTGTTCATGGGAGCTGGAAACACCATATATTTT
v_gene: TRBV4-2; len: 15; abundance: few; d_gene: TRBD2; j_gene: TRBJ2-1; CDR3aa: CASSQELAGVNEQFF; CDR3nt: TGTGCCAGCAGCCAAGAACTGGCGGGGGTCAATGAGCAGTTCTTC
v_gene: TRBV10-3; len: 15; abundance: -; d_gene: -; j_gene: TRBJ2-1; CDR3aa: CATQPPIGAYNEQFF; CDR3nt: TGTGCCACCCAGCCTCCGATTGGGGCCTACAATGAGCAGTTCTTC
v_gene: TRBV4-3; len: 16; abundance: few; d_gene: -; j_gene: TRBJ2-3; CDR3aa: CASSQDIGGPTDTQYF; CDR3nt: TGCGCCAGCAGCCAAGATATTGGAGGCCCGACAGATACGCAGTATTTT
v_gene: TRBV12-3/TRBV12-4; len: 17; abundance: -; d_gene: TRBD1; j_gene: TRBJ2-1; CDR3aa: CASSFIGRGQGSHEQFF; CDR3nt: TGTGCCAGCAGTTTTATAGGTAGGGGACAGGGCAGCCATGAGCAGTTCTTC
v_gene: TRBV14; len: 16; abundance: -; d_gene: TRBD1; j_gene: TRBJ2-3; CDR3aa: CASSPIDRVYTDTQYF; CDR3nt: TGTGCCAGCAGCCCCATCGACAGGGTGTACACAGATACGCAGTATTTT
v_gene: TRBV24-1; len: 16; abundance: -; d_gene: TRBD1; j_gene: TRBJ2-7; CDR3aa: CATSDTRWGTGFEQYF; CDR3nt: TGTGCCACCAGTGACACCCGGTGGGGGACAGGGTTCGAGCAGTACTTC
v_gene: TRBV15; len: 13; abundance: -; d_gene: -; j_gene: TRBJ1-6; CDR3aa: CATSKEFNSPLHF; CDR3nt: TGTGCCACCAGCAAGGAGTTTAATTCACCCCTCCACTTT
v_gene: TRBV5-5; len: 15; abundance: many; d_gene: -; j_gene: TRBJ1-1; CDR3aa: CASSPPGFPGTEAFF; CDR3nt: TGTGCCAGCAGCCCTCCCGGGTTCCCGGGCACTGAAGCTTTCTTT
v_gene: TRBV6-2/TRBV6-3; len: 16; abundance: -; d_gene: -; j_gene: TRBJ2-3; CDR3aa: CASSYSRDGSSDTQYF; CDR3nt: TGTGCCAGCAGTTACTCACGGGACGGATCTTCGGATACGCAGTATTTT
v_gene: TRBV4-1; len: 15; abundance: few; d_gene: -; j_gene: TRBJ2-7; CDR3aa: CASSQDVGIPYEQYF; CDR3nt: TGCGCCAGCAGCCAAGATGTAGGGATCCCCTACGAGCAGTACTTC
v_gene: TRBV11-1; len: 14; abundance: -; d_gene: TRBD1; j_gene: TRBJ2-7; CDR3aa: CAGPDRGLCYEQYF; CDR3nt: TGTGCCGGGCCCGACAGGGGGCTCTGCTACGAGCAGTACTTC
v_gene: TRBV4-3; len: 16; abundance: few; d_gene: -; j_gene: TRBJ2-3; CDR3aa: CASTPLWGRLTDTQYF; CDR3nt: TGCGCCAGCACCCCCTTATGGGGCAGACTCACAGATACGCAGTATTTT
v_gene: TRBV10-3; len: 16; abundance: -; d_gene: TRBD1; j_gene: TRBJ2-1; CDR3aa: CAISASPGQGRNEQFF; CDR3nt: TGTGCCATCAGTGCCTCACCGGGACAGGGTCGCAATGAGCAGTTCTTC
v_gene: TRBV6-6; len: 14; abundance: -; d_gene: -; j_gene: TRBJ1-2; CDR3aa: CASAAESEVYGYTF; CDR3nt: TGTGCCAGCGCCGCGGAATCTGAGGTCTATGGCTACACCTTC
v_gene: TRBV29-1; len: 15; abundance: once; d_gene: -; j_gene: TRBJ1-2; CDR3aa: CSVRDSAKAYYGYTF; CDR3nt: TGCAGCGTGAGAGACAGTGCAAAGGCCTACTATGGCTACACCTTC
v_gene: TRBV6-1; len: 12; abundance: -; d_gene: -; j_gene: TRBJ1-6; CDR3aa: CASSEIGSPLHF; CDR3nt: TGTGCCAGCAGTGAAATTGGTTCACCCCTCCACTTT